One and the same sample provided the 17 T cell receptor beta chains below, sequenced in a study of monozygotic twins with inflammatory bowel disease. TCRdb reanalyzed the 5' RACE reads and collapses them to one entry per CDR3 protein, without DNA. This table holds roughly 160,000 distinct CDR3 sequences. Sequenced material: blood. These receptors were obtained from a human donor with ulcerative colitis or Crohn's disease, or a healthy co-twin of an affected twin (not recorded which).

The rearrangement uses TRBV11-3 and TRBJ2-1; TCRdb's D call of TRBD2 is untestable without DNA. Germline V gene sequence: CDR1 SGHNT, CDR2 YENEEA. The CDR3 runs to 15 residues. The CDR3 sequence: CASSLDRLAGNEQFF. Drawing the rest from reference TRBV11-3 and TRBJ2-1, the complete variable domain is EAGVVQSPRYKIIEKKQPVAFWCNPISGHNTLYWYLQNLGQGPELLIRYENEEAVDDSQLPKDRFSAERLKGVDSTLKIQPAELGDSAVYLCASSLDRLAGNEQFFGPGTRLTVL.

The V and J genes are TRBV29-1 and TRBJ2-7. In germline, CDR1 is SQVTM, CDR2 ANQGSEA. This CDR3 is built from 13 residues. CDR3 loop: CSVGISAGPEQYF.

The gene calls are TRBV20-1 and TRBJ1-1; TCRdb returns TRBD1, unconfirmable since there is no DNA. The CDR3 is 11 residues long. The V gene's germline CDR1 is DFQATT and CDR2 SNEGSKA (reference sequence). The CDR3 here is CSASSGTEAFF.

The chain uses TRBV29-1 and TRBJ1-1; no DNA is available, so the TRBD1 call from TCRdb remains unchecked. The CDR3 spans 13 residues. CDR1 and CDR2 (germline): SQVTM, ANQGSEA. CDR3 residues: CSAYRGVNTEAFF.

The chain couples TRBV7-6 to TRBJ1-2. This CDR3 region has 15 residues. Germline V gene lookup returns CDR1 SGHVS and CDR2 FNYEAQ. Here the CDR3 reads CASSPSAAANYGYTF.

The chain uses TRBV7-9 and TRBJ2-7. CDR3 length: 11 residues. Germline CDR1 SEHNR, CDR2 FQNEAQ (reference sequence). The CDR3 loop reads CASSLGDEQYF.

V gene TRBV27 combines with J gene TRBJ2-3; TCRdb lists TRBD1, though no DNA is available to test this call. The germline V gene encodes CDR1 MNHEY and CDR2 SMNVEV (reference sequence). The CDR3 runs 16 residues. The CDR3 loop is CASSPQVHPSTDTQYF.

This rearrangement joins TRBV29-1 to TRBJ2-7; no DNA is available, so the TRBD2 call from TCRdb remains unchecked. CDR3 length equals 15 residues. Germline V gene sequence: CDR1 SQVTM, CDR2 ANQGSEA. The CDR3 loop reads CSVEGLAGPKSEQYF.

V is TRBV5-1 and J is TRBJ2-3; TCRdb indicates TRBD2, and absent DNA this call remains unverified. Germline CDR1 and CDR2: SGHRS and YFSETQ. This CDR3 region has 15 residues. The CDR3 protein is CASSFPQRTTDTQYF.

The chain carries TRBV28 and TRBJ2-1; TCRdb names TRBD2, which stays unverified in the absence of DNA. Germline V lookup: CDR1 MDHEN, CDR2 SYDVKM. The CDR3 has 14 residues. The CDR3 spells CASSLGEGISEQFF.

The rearrangement links TRBV18 to TRBJ2-1; TCRdb designates TRBD1, a call that cannot be tested without DNA. Germline V CDR1 and CDR2: KGHSH, LQKENI. This CDR3 region has 17 residues. The CDR3 here is CASSPPVGGGAHNEQFF.

The chain carries TRBV6-5 and TRBJ2-1; with no DNA, the TCRdb D assignment of TRBD1 cannot be verified. This CDR3 is 13 amino acids long. Germline CDR1 is MNHEY and CDR2 is SVGAGI. The CDR3 here is CASGGRSYNEQFF.

The chain combines TRBV5-1 with TRBJ2-3; TCRdb's D gene call, TRBD1, goes unchecked for lack of DNA. The germline gives CDR1 SGHRS, CDR2 YFSETQ. The CDR3 loop spans 15 amino acids. The CDR3 sequence: CASSLGQTSTDTQYF.

J is TRBJ2-7 and V is TRBV27; TCRdb proposes TRBD1, but this gene call is untestable without DNA. CDR1 and CDR2 from the germline V gene are MNHEY and SMNVEV (reference sequence). The CDR3 is 16 residues long. CDR3 sequence reads: CASSLSMTGKTYEQYF.

The chain links TRBV12-3 or TRBV12-4 to TRBJ1-2; TCRdb designates TRBD1, a call that cannot be tested without DNA. The CDR3 covers 15 residues. CDR3 residues: CASSLGGGGRNGYTF.

The gene calls are TRBV3-1 and TRBJ2-7; absent DNA, TCRdb's TRBD1 call cannot be checked. The CDR3 length is 15 residues. CDR1 is LGHDT and CDR2 is YNNKEL in the germline V gene (reference sequence). CDR3 amino acids: CASSQGPNPWVEQYF.

This chain links TRBV6-6 with TRBJ1-6; no DNA is available, so the TRBD1 call from TCRdb remains unchecked. This CDR3 is built from 13 residues. CDR1 and CDR2 from the germline V gene are MNHNY and SVGAGI (reference sequence). CDR3 protein: CASSPRVGSPLHF.